A single T cell receptor beta chain is shown here with its context. What it binds is not known. Sequencing libraries for TCR beta were prepared with iRepertoire HTBI primers and Arm-PCR of CDR3 regions. Each CDR3 protein gets one entry after TCRdb re-called the multiplex PCR reads with MiXCR. Here the sample spans 350,000 to 450,000 distinct CDR3 sequences, 10% to 15% being singletons. These data come from a study of regulatory T cells in long-lasting Graves disease. Specified time point: newly diagnosed GD, antithyroid drugs for less than 3 months. Generation of the TCR library employed RNA extracted from PBMCs. A volume of around 8.7 milliliters of peripheral blood was collected in EDTA tubes. CDR1 ENHRY and CDR2 SYGVKD come from the germline V gene. Trimming removed 0 bases at V and 6 bases at J, with 5 bases between. The CDR3 totals 12 residues. Study-level points and caveats: Newly diagnosed patients had higher TCR diversity than persistent Graves' patients did. Among samples with persistent disease, TRBV28, TRBJ1-2 and TRBJ2-5 were favored.

The data also belong to a second study, concerning T cells in Graves' hyperthyroidism and ophthalmopathy.

The receptor's source is a young woman with Graves disease. V gene TRBV10-3 combines with J gene TRBJ1-2; D unresolved. Sequences were derived from peripheral blood mononuclear cells (PBMCs), sampled at new diagnosis, from a patient treated with antithyroid drugs. The DNA for the CDR3 is TGTGCCATCAGTGAGTCCGAGAATGGCTACACCTTC. This sequence encodes CAISESENGYTF.